This entry is about one T cell receptor (beta chain). Its antigen remains unknown. Repertoires were generated with immunoSEQ multiplex PCR, while TCRdb's copy carries only in-frame clones and drops some. Among roughly 150,000 clones listed, 88% were seen once. These data originate in a study of T cell responses to AZD1222 COVID-19 vaccine. Study-wide findings and caveats: Nearly half of unique spike-specific TCRs reportedly avoided B.1.351 and B.1.1.7 mutated regions.

The sequence came from an adult in good health. The material was peripheral blood, obtained on day 0 of AZD1222 vaccination.

The CDR3: CASRSGQVNSPLHF. The DNA for the CDR3 is TGTGCCAGCAGATCGGGGCAGGTTAATTCACCCCTCCACTTT. V gene TRBV28 combines with J gene TRBJ1-6; weak D call: TRBD1 (5 bases). Germline V CDR1 and CDR2: MDHEN, SYDVKM. The CDR3 has 14 amino acids. Trimming shortened V by 6 bases and J by 6 bases, and 12 bases separated the two germline ends.